Below, 21 T cell receptor beta chains from the same sample are listed, as sequenced in a study of T-cell reconstitution after alpha-beta-depleted transplantation in children. This sample's TCRbeta library carried unique molecular identifier barcodes. TCRdb used MiXCR to reprocess the PCR reads, holding one entry per CDR3 protein. In the table there are over 300,000 distinct CDR3 sequences, 10% of which are singletons. The specimen was PBMCs from the stem cell graft donor, collected from the stem cell graft. All receptors derive from a human donor who donated a stem cell graft to a child with acute lymphoblastic leukemia.

This clonotype was seen ten or more times. This chain joins TRBV6-2 or TRBV6-3 and TRBJ2-7; TRBD2 aligns across 13 bases. The V gene's germline CDR1 is MNHEY and CDR2 SVGEGT. The V gene end was trimmed by 3 bases and the J gene end by 2 bases; junction bases not matched to a gene: 1. This CDR3 contains 15 residues. CDR3 amino acids: CASSYGLAGAYEQYF. DNA of the CDR3: TGTGCCAGCAGTTATGGACTAGCGGGAGCCTACGAGCAGTACTTC.

In this sample, this clonotype turned up many times. The gene calls are TRBV12-3 or TRBV12-4 and TRBJ2-1, with 7 nucleotides matching TRBD2. The CDR3 runs to 15 residues. The junction had 10 bases not matched to a gene; V was cut back by 7 bases and J by 4 bases. The CDR3 DNA sequence: TGTGCCAGCACCAATGGGGCTAGCGGTTACAATGAGCAGTTCTTC. Protein product: CASTNGASGYNEQFF.

This clonotype showed up just a few times. J is TRBJ2-1 and V is TRBV5-1; 10 bases match TRBD2. This CDR3 has 16 residues. Trimming took 3 bases from V and 2 from J; bases not matched to a gene: 5. CDR1 SGHRS and CDR2 YFSETQ come from the germline V gene. The CDR3 DNA reads TGCGCCAGCAGCTCGAGCGGGAGGGGCCCCTACAATGAGCAGTTCTTC. It yields the protein CASSSSGRGPYNEQFF.

Here the CDR3 reads CASSLGLAGGGNTDTQYF. The CDR3 DNA sequence: TGTGCCAGCAGTCTGGGACTAGCGGGAGGAGGGAACACAGATACGCAGTATTTT. The chain has TRBV6-1 and TRBJ2-3, with 15 positions matching TRBD2. Germline trimming cut 5 bases from V and 2 bases from J; bases unmatched to any gene: 8. Germline-derived CDR1 and CDR2 are MNHNS and SASEGT. CDR3 length: 18 amino acids.

This clonotype occurred once. A read error may be the cause here, since a much bigger clone is one base away. The rearrangement joins TRBV9 to TRBJ2-2, with 7 bases aligning to TRBD1. The CDR3 totals 14 residues. Germline values: CDR1 SGDLS, CDR2 YYNGEE. CDR3 in DNA: TGTGCCCGCAGCGCCACAGGGGTTGGCGGGGAGCTGTTTTTT. As protein: CARSATGVGGELFF.

The rearrangement links TRBV28 to TRBJ2-7, with D possibly TRBD1 on 6 matching bases. CDR1 is MDHEN, CDR2 SYDVKM, per germline. Trimming left V 6 bases short and J 0 bases short, with 15 bases between. The CDR3 runs 15 residues. CDR3 sequence reads: CASSMGGQTSYEQYF. The CDR3 nucleotides are TGTGCCAGCAGCATGGGCGGACAGACCTCCTACGAGCAGTACTTC.

A few counts support this clonotype. The V call is TRBV3-1, the J call TRBJ2-4; TRBD2 matches 10 bases. Germline V gives CDR1 LGHDT, CDR2 YNNKEL (reference sequence). CDR3 length: 18 amino acids. The V segment lost 0 bases and the J segment 0 bases; nucleotides outside the gene matches: 5. This CDR3 is CASSQELAGVLAKNIQYF. For the CDR3, the DNA is TGTGCCAGCAGCCAAGAGCTAGCGGGAGTGCTAGCCAAAAACATTCAGTACTTC.

V and J are TRBV20-1 and TRBJ2-1; weak D call: TRBD1 (6 bases). The V gene's germline CDR1 is DFQATT and CDR2 SNEGSKA (reference sequence). Trimming took off 7 bases at V and 0 bases at J, with 16 bases between the two ends. This CDR3 comprises 15 residues. CDR3 in amino acids: CSVGYRDPSYNEQFF. CDR3 sequence (DNA): TGCAGTGTGGGTTACAGGGACCCCTCCTACAATGAGCAGTTCTTC.

The chain combines TRBV4-3 with TRBJ2-1; tentative D call: TRBD2 (6 bases). Trimming shortened V by 3 bases and J by 0 bases, and 15 bases separated the two germline ends. The germline V gene encodes CDR1 LGHNA and CDR2 YSLEER. The CDR3 length is 17 residues. CDR3: CASSHTLSGSSYNEQFF. CDR3 DNA: TGCGCCAGCAGCCACACCCTTAGCGGTAGCTCCTACAATGAGCAGTTCTTC.

This clonotype was observed a few times. V and J are TRBV5-1 and TRBJ2-3, with 8 nucleotides matching TRBD1. The germline V gene encodes CDR1 SGHRS and CDR2 YFSETQ. This CDR3 has 15 amino acids. V lost 4 bases, J lost 3 bases, and 7 bases stayed unmatched. The CDR3 DNA sequence: TGCGCCAGCAGCCATCAGGGGGCGCGGACAGATACGCAGTATTTT. It codes for CASSHQGARTDTQYF.

The chain carries TRBV6-1 and TRBJ2-1; 10 nucleotides agree with TRBD2. The CDR3 spans 15 residues. Germline V CDR1 and CDR2: MNHNS, SASEGT. Germline trimming cut 6 bases from V and 2 bases from J; bases unmatched to any gene: 4. The CDR3 DNA sequence: TGTGCCAGCAGCTCAACTAGCGGGGCCTACAATGAGCAGTTCTTC. Residues: CASSSTSGAYNEQFF.

In this sample, this clonotype turned up many times. This sequence joins TRBV12-3 or TRBV12-4 and TRBJ2-7, with D unclear. The CDR3 is 11 residues long. With 6 bases removed from V and 6 bases from J, the gap between germline ends came to 9 bases. CDR3 amino acids: CASSPGREQYF. CDR3 nucleotide sequence: TGTGCCAGCAGCCCGGGCCGCGAGCAGTACTTC.

The V call is TRBV5-1, the J call TRBJ1-2; tentatively, D is TRBD1 (6 bases). Germline V lookup: CDR1 SGHRS, CDR2 YFSETQ. The CDR3 loop spans 16 amino acids. Trimming removed 3 bases from V and 7 bases from J, with 22 bases in between. CDR3 sequence: CASSSAGEDRNFGYTF. The CDR3 DNA reads TGCGCCAGCAGCTCGGCTGGTGAAGACAGGAATTTTGGCTACACCTTC.

This clonotype has a count of ten or more. The V gene is TRBV28, the J gene TRBJ2-3; 12 bases map to TRBD2. V shed 1 base and J 6 bases; nucleotides not matched to a gene: 8. Germline CDR1 is MDHEN and CDR2 is SYDVKM. The CDR3 length is 17 residues. The CDR3 region is CASSLSAGLAGTDTQYF. For the CDR3, the DNA is TGTGCCAGCAGTTTATCGGCAGGACTAGCGGGGACGGATACGCAGTATTTT.

This clonotype showed up many times. This rearrangement joins TRBV15 to TRBJ2-7; D might be TRBD2 (7 bases). The V end lost 4 bases, the J end lost 3 bases, and 13 bases lay between the germline ends. Germline assignment: CDR1 LNHNV and CDR2 YYDKDF (reference sequence). The CDR3 is made up of 14 amino acids. CDR3 nucleotides: TGTGCCACCAGCAAAGCCGGGGGGCTCTACGAGCAGTACTTC. It yields the protein CATSKAGGLYEQYF.

The chain couples TRBV6-5 to TRBJ1-1, with TRBD1 as a possible D gene (6 bases). V shed 2 bases and J shed 4 bases, with 11 bases lying between them. Germline values: CDR1 MNHEY, CDR2 SVGAGI. This CDR3 comprises 14 residues. The CDR3 DNA is TGTGCCAGCAGTTACACCAAGGGGGGCACTGAAGCTTTCTTT. Its protein is CASSYTKGGTEAFF.

The chain has TRBV9 and TRBJ2-5, with 11 nucleotides matching TRBD2. The CDR3 is 16 residues long. Trimming took 4 bases from V and 0 from J; bases not matched to a gene: 5. The V gene's germline CDR1 is SGDLS and CDR2 YYNGEE. The CDR3 loop is CASSPGTSGDQETQYF. In DNA form, the CDR3 reads TGTGCCAGCAGCCCGGGGACTAGCGGAGACCAAGAGACCCAGTACTTC.

CDR3 DNA sequence: TGTGCCATCAGTGTCGGTTCCCAGGGACAGGGCACTGAAGCTTTCTTT. This translates into CAISVGSQGQGTEAFF. V is TRBV10-3 and J is TRBJ1-1, with TRBD1 matching over 9 bases. The CDR3 is made up of 16 amino acids. Germline assignment: CDR1 ENHRY and CDR2 SYGVKD. V gave up 4 bases and J gave up 4 bases; unmatched junction bases: 10.

This clonotype was detected a few times. This rearrangement joins TRBV20-1 to TRBJ2-7; D not certain. This CDR3 has 13 residues. V lost 2 bases, J lost 7 bases, and 15 bases lay in between. The germline CDR1 and CDR2 sequences are DFQATT and SNEGSKA (reference sequence). CDR3 in DNA: TGCAGTGCTAGAATAGCTCCAGTTGGGGAGCAGTACTTC. Translating gives CSARIAPVGEQYF.

The chain has TRBV5-6 and TRBJ2-7, with no clear D. The CDR3 is 14 residues long. CDR1 is SGHDT and CDR2 is YYEEEE in the germline V gene. The V and J ends lost 4 bases and 3 bases respectively, with 14 bases between them. CDR3 DNA sequence: TGTGCCAGCAGCGCCTTTGCGCTCAACTACGAGCAGTACTTC. Translation gives CASSAFALNYEQYF.

This chain connects TRBV27 to TRBJ1-2; weak D call: TRBD1 (5 bases). The CDR3 totals 13 residues. Trimming cost V 5 bases and J 3 bases, with 10 bases left between them. Germline V gives CDR1 MNHEY, CDR2 SMNVEV (reference sequence). CDR3 DNA sequence: TGTGCCAGCAGTCACGACAGCTACTATGGCTACACCTTC. Translation gives CASSHDSYYGYTF.